The present T cell receptor beta chain was sequenced within a study of blood T cell repertoires in COVID-19. The wider study: COVID-19 samples from acute and convalescent phases originated in the United States, Italy and Spain.

Clones were sequenced by immunoSEQ multiplex PCR, and TCRdb holds only the in-frame ones, with some missing. Here the sample spans 240,000 or so clones, 70% to 85% being singletons. V shed 6 bases and J 2 bases; nucleotides not matched to a gene: 7. Per the germline V gene, CDR1 is MNHEY and CDR2 is SVGAGI. CDR3 length equals 15 residues. The chain recombines TRBV6-5 with TRBJ2-1; 7 positions match TRBD1. This TCR was sampled from a woman at least 80 years old with acute or convalescent COVID-19. Sequences were obtained from peripheral blood. The CDR3 protein is CASRPDRVTYNEQFF. The CDR3 nucleotides are TGTGCCAGCAGACCCGACAGGGTCACCTACAATGAGCAGTTCTTC.